This T cell receptor beta chain was recorded in a study of molecular identifiers for immune sequencing clone quantification. Study-level findings and limits: Detectable among over 900,000 naive cells, according to reports, was Jurkat TCR RNA spiked in from one cell. Identical TCR molecules that share a barcode could lead to an underestimation of highly expanded clone sizes.

A remark on this clonotype: Its cognate antigen is unknown.

CDR1 and CDR2 (germline): SGHNT, YYREEE (reference sequence). Trimming pared 4 bases from V and 3 bases from J, leaving 22 bases between. The CDR3 sequence is 17 residues long. TCRdb reanalysed the PCR reads using MiXCR and keeps one entry per CDR3 protein. This table has nearly 650,000 distinct CDR3 sequences, roughly 27% appearing once. The J gene is TRBJ1-1, the V gene TRBV5-4, with D maybe TRBD1 (6 bases). The origin of this receptor is a human donor in good health. Some libraries in this study had Jurkat cell RNA spiked in. The material sequenced was naive CD8+ T cells from blood, with Jurkat cell RNA spiked in. Indicated subset: FACS-sorted CD8+CD4-CCR7+CD45RA+ naive T cells. CDR3 sequence reads: CASSKTGTPAQDTEAFF. CDR3 coding DNA: TGTGCCAGCAGCAAAACCGGGACACCCGCGCAAGACACTGAAGCTTTCTTT. Supplemented by reference TRBV5-4 and TRBJ1-1, the full variable domain reads ETGVTQSPTHLIKTRGQQVTLRCSSQSGHNTVSWYQQALGQGPQFIFQYYREEENGRGNFPPRFSGLQFPNYSSELNVNALELDDSALYLCASSKTGTPAQDTEAFFGQGTRLTVV.